The 9 T cell receptor beta chains in this list originate from one sample, sequenced in a study of shared T cell receptors in the human thymus. Data came from immunoSEQ multiplex PCR; TCRdb stores just in-frame clones and leaves some out. The sample contains some 700,000 clones, 88% of which appear only once. These data were likewise used in another study, on human thymus T cells.

Sequenced input: thymocytes. The receptor source for this set is a boy in the first two years of life with a congenital heart defect.

The CDR3 DNA is TGTGCCAGCAGCGTAGCTGAGGGAGGATCCTACGAGCAGTACTTC. It encodes CASSVAEGGSYEQYF. The chain combines TRBV9 with TRBJ2-7; maybe TRBD2 (6 bases). Per germline, CDR1 SGDLS and CDR2 YYNGEE. Between the trimmed V and J ends, which lost 0 bases and 1 base, there was a span of 11 bases. The CDR3 extends over 15 amino acids.

The chain links TRBV7-6 to TRBJ2-7; 8 nucleotides match TRBD2. The CDR3 length is 16 residues. Per the germline V gene, CDR1 is SGHVS and CDR2 is FNYEAQ. After removal of 5 bases from V and 0 bases from J, the junction contained 9 bases not matched to a gene. The CDR3 loop is CASSPRWSGSSYEQYF. CDR3 nucleotide sequence: TGTGCCAGCAGCCCTCGCTGGAGCGGGAGCTCCTACGAGCAGTACTTC.

The V gene is TRBV7-2, the J gene TRBJ2-7; 12 bases map to TRBD2. Looked up from germline, CDR1 is SGHTA and CDR2 is FQGNSA. V dropped 5 bases and J dropped 2; count of bases not matched to a gene: 7. This CDR3 contains 16 residues. CDR3 nucleotides: TGTGCCAGCAGCCTAAGACTAGCGGGAGCGGCCTACGAGCAGTACTTC. Translating it yields CASSLRLAGAAYEQYF.

This clone came up once. The rearrangement joins TRBV20-1 to TRBJ2-3; no definite D call. CDR1 DFQATT and CDR2 SNEGSKA come from the germline V gene (reference sequence). CDR3 length: 10 residues. V was pared by 7 bases and J by 8 bases, with 10 bases between. The chain's CDR3 is CSVRRGTQYF. The CDR3 region has the DNA TGCAGTGTCCGACGAGGTACGCAGTATTTT.

The chain couples TRBV28 to TRBJ1-5, with 8 positions matching TRBD1. This CDR3 is built from 17 residues. J lost 5 bases, V lost 3 bases, and 12 bases had no gene match. CDR1 is MDHEN and CDR2 is SYDVKM in the germline V gene. The DNA of the CDR3 is TGTGCCAGCAGTTTTGGGAGGAGGACAGGGAGGGATCAGCCCCAGCATTTT. Protein: CASSFGRRTGRDQPQHF.

The CDR3 loop reads CASSQEGGSGIGSYEQYF. The CDR3 DNA reads as TGCGCCAGCAGCCAAGAGGGGGGTTCGGGGATTGGCTCCTACGAGCAGTACTTC. The genes are TRBV4-1 and TRBJ2-7, with D tentatively TRBD2 (6 bases). V was pared by 0 bases and J by 0 bases, with 18 bases between. Germline V gene sequence: CDR1 MGHRA, CDR2 YSYEKL. The length of the CDR3 is 18 residues.

The chain has TRBV11-2 and TRBJ2-7; D is unresolved. The ends were cut back, 0 bases at V and 0 bases at J, with 12 bases in the middle. The CDR3 has 16 residues. Germline assignment: CDR1 SGHAT and CDR2 FQNNGV. Here the CDR3 DNA reads TGTGCCAGCAGCTTAGAAGGTAGCCTAAGCTCCTACGAGCAGTACTTC. Protein product: CASSLEGSLSSYEQYF.

The CDR3 sequence: CASSQGTETGELFF. In nucleotides, the CDR3 is TGCGCCAGCAGCCAGGGGACTGAAACCGGGGAGCTGTTTTTT. This sequence joins TRBV4-3 and TRBJ2-2; weak D call: TRBD2 (6 bases). Germline assignment: CDR1 LGHNA and CDR2 YSLEER. The CDR3 covers 14 residues. Trimming cost V 3 bases and J 5 bases, with 10 bases left between them.

V and J are TRBV7-9 and TRBJ1-2, with TRBD1 as a possible D gene (5 bases). From germline, CDR1 is SEHNR and CDR2 FQNEAQ (reference sequence). Trimming cost V 4 bases and J 8 bases, with 23 bases left between them. The CDR3 is 16 residues long. In nucleotides, the CDR3 is TGTGCCAGCAGCTCTCTCTCCGTGCCAGGGATAGAGGGCTACACCTTC. This translates into CASSSLSVPGIEGYTF.